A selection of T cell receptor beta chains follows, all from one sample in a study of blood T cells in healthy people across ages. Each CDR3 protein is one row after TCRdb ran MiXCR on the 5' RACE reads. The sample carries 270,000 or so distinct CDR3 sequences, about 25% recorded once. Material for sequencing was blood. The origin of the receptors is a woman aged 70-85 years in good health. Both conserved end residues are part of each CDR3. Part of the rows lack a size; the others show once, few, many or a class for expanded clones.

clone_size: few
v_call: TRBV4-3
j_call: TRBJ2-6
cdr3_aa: CASSQDRDSSGANVLTF

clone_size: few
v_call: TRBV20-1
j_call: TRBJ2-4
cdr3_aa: CSARLSGRAGTKNIQYF

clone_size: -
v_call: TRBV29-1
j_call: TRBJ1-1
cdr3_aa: CSGTGGAGYEAFF

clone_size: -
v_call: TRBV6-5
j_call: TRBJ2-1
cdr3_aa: CASRETGIPYNEQFF

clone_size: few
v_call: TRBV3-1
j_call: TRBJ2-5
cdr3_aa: CASSRGPRWEQYF

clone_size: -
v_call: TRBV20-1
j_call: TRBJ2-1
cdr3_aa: CSARERSSYNEQFF

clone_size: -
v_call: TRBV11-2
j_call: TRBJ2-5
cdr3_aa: CASSLGAGGQETQYF

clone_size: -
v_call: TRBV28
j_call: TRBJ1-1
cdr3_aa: CASSPGPLFAFF

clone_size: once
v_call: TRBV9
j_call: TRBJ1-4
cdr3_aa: CASSANPDRESEKLFF

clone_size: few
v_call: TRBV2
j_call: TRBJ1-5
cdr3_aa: CASSYKQGEGQPQHF

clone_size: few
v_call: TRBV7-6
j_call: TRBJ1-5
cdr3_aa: CASSLGLDGNQPQHF

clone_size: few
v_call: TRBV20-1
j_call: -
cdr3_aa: CSARIGTGVEQYF

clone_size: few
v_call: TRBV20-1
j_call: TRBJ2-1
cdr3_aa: CSARGTSGNSGNEQFF

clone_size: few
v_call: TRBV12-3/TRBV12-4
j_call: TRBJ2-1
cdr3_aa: CASSLQEFEQFF

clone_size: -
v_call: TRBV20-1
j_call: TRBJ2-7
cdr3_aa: CSARKRSSYEQYF

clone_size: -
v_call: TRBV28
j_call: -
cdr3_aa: CASSPELPAMWYGPEQFF

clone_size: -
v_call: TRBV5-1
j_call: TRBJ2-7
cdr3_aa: CASSLIQGSYEQYF

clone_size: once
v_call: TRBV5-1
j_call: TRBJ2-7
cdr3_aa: CASSFIPEAGEQYF

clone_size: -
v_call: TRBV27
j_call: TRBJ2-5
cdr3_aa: CAILLQGPETQYF

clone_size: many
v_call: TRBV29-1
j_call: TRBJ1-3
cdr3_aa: CSVVERPSGNTIYF

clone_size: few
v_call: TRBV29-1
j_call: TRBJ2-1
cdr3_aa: CSVESGRESYNEQFF

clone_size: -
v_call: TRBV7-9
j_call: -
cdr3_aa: CASSWGLKETQYF

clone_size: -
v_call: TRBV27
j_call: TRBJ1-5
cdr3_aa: CASSSYNQPQHF

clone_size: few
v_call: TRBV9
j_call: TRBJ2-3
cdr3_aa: CASSVEGRAWGDTQYF

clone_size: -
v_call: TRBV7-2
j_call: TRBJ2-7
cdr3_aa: CASSLGAGPNEQYF

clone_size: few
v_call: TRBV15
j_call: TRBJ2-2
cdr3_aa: CATSRDRERLANTGELFF

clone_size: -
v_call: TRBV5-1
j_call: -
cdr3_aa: CASSSGTGRERDNEQFF

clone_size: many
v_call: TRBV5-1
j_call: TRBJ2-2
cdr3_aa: CASSLGQNTGELFF

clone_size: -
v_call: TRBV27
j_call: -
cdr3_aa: CASREGSGYEQYF

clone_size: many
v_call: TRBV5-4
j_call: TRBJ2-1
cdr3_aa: CASSPGTSAPHNEQFF

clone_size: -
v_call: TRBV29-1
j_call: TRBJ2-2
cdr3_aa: CSVERGEMAGELFF

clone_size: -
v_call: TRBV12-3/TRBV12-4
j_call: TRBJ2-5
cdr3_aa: CACSGESKETQYF

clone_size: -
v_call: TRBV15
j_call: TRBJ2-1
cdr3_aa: CATSRERASGIVFF

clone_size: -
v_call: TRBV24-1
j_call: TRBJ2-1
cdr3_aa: CATSDLNGNNEQFF

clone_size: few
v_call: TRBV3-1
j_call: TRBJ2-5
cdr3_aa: CASGTKGGDSETQYF

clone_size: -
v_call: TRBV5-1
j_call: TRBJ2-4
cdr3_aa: CASSLYTAGNIQYF

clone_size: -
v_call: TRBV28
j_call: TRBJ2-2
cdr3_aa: CASRLPLPGTNGELFF

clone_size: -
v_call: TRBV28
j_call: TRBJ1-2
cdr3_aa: CASSLTSNYGYTF

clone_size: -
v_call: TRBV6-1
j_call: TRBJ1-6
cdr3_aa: CASSEAPNSPLHF

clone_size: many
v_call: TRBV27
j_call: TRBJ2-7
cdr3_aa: CASSSGQNLYEQYF

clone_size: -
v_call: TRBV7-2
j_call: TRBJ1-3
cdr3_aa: CASSLSPSGFSGNTIYF

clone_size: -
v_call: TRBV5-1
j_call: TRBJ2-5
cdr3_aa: CASSLARTARQETQYF

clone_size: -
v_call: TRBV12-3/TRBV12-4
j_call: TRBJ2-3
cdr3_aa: CASSLGQGKAKGGDTQYF

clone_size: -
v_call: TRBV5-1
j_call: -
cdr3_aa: CASSRAPGGSSYEQYF

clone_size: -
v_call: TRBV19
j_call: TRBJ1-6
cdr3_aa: CASSPQGSTDSPLHF

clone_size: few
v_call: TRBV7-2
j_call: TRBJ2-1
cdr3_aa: CASSPFPGPYNEQFF

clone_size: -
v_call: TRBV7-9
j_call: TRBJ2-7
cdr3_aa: CASSLVVGRASDEQYF

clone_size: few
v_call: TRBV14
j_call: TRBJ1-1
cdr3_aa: CASSQPGRFEAFF